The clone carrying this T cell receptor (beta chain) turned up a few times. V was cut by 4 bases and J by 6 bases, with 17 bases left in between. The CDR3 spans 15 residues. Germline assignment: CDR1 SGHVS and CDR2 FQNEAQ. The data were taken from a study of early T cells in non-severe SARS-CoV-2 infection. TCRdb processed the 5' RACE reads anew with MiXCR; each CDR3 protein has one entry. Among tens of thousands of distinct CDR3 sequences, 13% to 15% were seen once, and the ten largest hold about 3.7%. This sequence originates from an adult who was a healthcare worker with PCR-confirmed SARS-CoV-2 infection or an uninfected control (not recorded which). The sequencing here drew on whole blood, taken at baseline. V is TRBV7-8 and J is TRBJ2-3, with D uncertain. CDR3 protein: CASSSALPLGDTQYF. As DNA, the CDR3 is TGTGCCAGCAGCTCCGCCCTACCGCTAGGGGATACGCAGTATTTT.